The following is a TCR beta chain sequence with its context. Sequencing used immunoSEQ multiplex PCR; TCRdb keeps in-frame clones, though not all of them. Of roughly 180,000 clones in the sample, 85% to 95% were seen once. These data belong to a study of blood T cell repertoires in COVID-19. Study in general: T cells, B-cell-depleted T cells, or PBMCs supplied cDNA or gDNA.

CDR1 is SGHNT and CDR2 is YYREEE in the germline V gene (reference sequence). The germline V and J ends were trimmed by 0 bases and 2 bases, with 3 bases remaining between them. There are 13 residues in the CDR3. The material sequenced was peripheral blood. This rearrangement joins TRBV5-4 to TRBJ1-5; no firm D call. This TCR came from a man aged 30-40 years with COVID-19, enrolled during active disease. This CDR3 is CASSLAGNQPQHF. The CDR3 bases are TGTGCCAGCAGCTTGGCTGGCAATCAGCCCCAGCATTTT.